These T cell receptor beta chains were read from a single sample in a study of blood T cell repertoires in COVID-19. Clones were read by immunoSEQ multiplex PCR, and TCRdb kept only the in-frame ones, dropping some. The sample lists tens of thousands of clones, roughly 86% occurring once. Material: peripheral blood. The receptors originated from a woman older than 75 with acute or convalescent COVID-19. The CDR3 runs from the conserved cysteine through the conserved F or W. A D gene is named only where the DNA matches it firmly. Clone size, where shown, is once, few, many, or a class for clones that have expanded.

TRBD1 TRBJ1-1 NA TRBV29-1 CSVPTGMNTEAFF TGCAGCGTACCGACAGGGATGAACACTGAAGCTTTCTTT
TRBD2 TRBJ2-2 NA TRBV5-1 CASSWGGLAGGSNTGELFF TGCGCCAGCAGCTGGGGAGGACTAGCGGGGGGATCGAACACCGGGGAGCTGTTTTTT
NA TRBJ1-4 NA TRBV4-1 CASSQEAAGNEKLFF TGCGCCAGCAGCCAAGAGGCGGCAGGGAATGAAAAACTGTTTTTT
NA TRBJ1-1 NA TRBV19 CASSISGFGTEAFF TGTGCCAGTAGTATATCGGGGTTTGGCACTGAAGCTTTCTTT
TRBD1 TRBJ1-1 NA TRBV29-1 CSAFRPGQGQTEAFF TGCAGCGCCTTCAGACCGGGACAGGGTCAAACTGAAGCTTTCTTT
TRBD1 TRBJ2-2 NA TRBV19 CASSIDPTGDTGELFF TGTGCCAGTAGTATAGATCCCACAGGGGACACCGGGGAGCTGTTTTTT
TRBD2 TRBJ2-7 NA TRBV5-4 CASSPGTSGGAYEQYF TGTGCCAGCAGCCCCGGGACTAGCGGGGGGGCCTACGAGCAGTACTTC
TRBD1 TRBJ1-5 once TRBV19 CASSTRTGGDQPQHF TGTGCCAGTAGTACTAGGACAGGTGGGGATCAGCCCCAGCATTTT
NA TRBJ1-1 NA TRBV2 CASSESSRAAAFF TGTGCCAGCAGTGAATCATCTCGAGCGGCAGCTTTCTTT
NA TRBJ1-5 NA TRBV19 CASSTPRAYQPQHF TGTGCCAGTAGTACCCCCAGGGCTTATCAGCCCCAGCATTTT
TRBD1 TRBJ1-1 NA TRBV19 CASVDRGNTEAFF TGTGCCAGTGTGGACAGGGGGAACACTGAAGCTTTCTTT
NA TRBJ2-3 NA TRBV7-2 CASSSPLNGISITDTQYF TGTGCCAGCAGCTCCCCACTTAACGGGATATCAATCACAGATACGCAGTATTTT
TRBD1 TRBJ1-5 NA TRBV2 CASSGDRAWQPQHF TGTGCCAGCAGTGGGGACAGGGCGTGGCAGCCCCAGCATTTT
TRBD2 TRBJ2-1 NA TRBV11-3 CASSPTFGGNNEQFF TGTGCCAGCAGCCCAACGTTCGGGGGGAACAATGAGCAGTTCTTC
TRBD2 TRBJ2-1 NA TRBV29-1 CSVVTSGAYNEQFF TGCAGCGTTGTTACTAGCGGCGCCTACAATGAGCAGTTCTTC
TRBD2 TRBJ2-1 NA TRBV5-1 CASSEGLAGVLDEQFF TGCGCCAGCAGCGAGGGACTAGCGGGAGTGTTGGATGAGCAGTTCTTC
TRBD1 TRBJ2-7 NA TRBV10-3 CAISAGQGPYEQYF TGTGCCATCAGTGCCGGACAGGGCCCCTACGAGCAGTACTTC
NA TRBJ1-6 NA TRBV2 CASRVESYNSPLHF TGTGCCAGCCGAGTAGAGTCTTATAATTCACCCCTCCACTTT
NA TRBJ1-1 NA TRBV18 CASSPPHRANTEAFF TGTGCCAGCTCACCACCACACAGGGCGAACACTGAAGCTTTCTTT
TRBD2 TRBJ2-1 few TRBV7-3 CASSRGLAGGFSYNEQFF TGTGCCAGCAGCCGGGGACTAGCGGGAGGTTTCTCCTACAATGAGCAGTTCTTC
NA TRBJ1-2 NA TRBV18 CASSSSSNGYTF TGTGCCAGCTCCTCGTCCAGTAATGGCTACACCTTC
NA TRBJ2-7 once TRBV11-3 CASSLAAGKTYEQYF TGTGCCAGCAGCCTAGCTGCAGGTAAAACCTACGAGCAGTACTTC
NA TRBJ1-2 NA TRBV11-3 CASSLNGQPQGYTF TGTGCCAGCAGCTTAAACGGACAGCCTCAGGGCTACACCTTC
NA TRBJ1-4 NA TRBV5-1 CASRAGQPGEKLFF TGCGCCAGCAGAGCTGGCCAACCGGGTGAAAAACTGTTTTTT
NA TRBJ1-5 once TRBV27 CASSTRQNQPQHF TGTGCCAGCAGTACACGACAGAATCAGCCCCAGCATTTT
NA TRBJ1-2 NA TRBV29-1 CSVASGREMDGYTF TGCAGCGTCGCCAGCGGCCGTGAGATGGATGGCTACACCTTC
TRBD1 TRBJ2-1 once TRBV19 CASTRTGYNEQFF TGTGCCAGTACCAGGACAGGGTACAATGAGCAGTTCTTC
TRBD2 TRBJ2-1 NA TRBV5-6 CASSLGLAGLDNEQFF TGTGCCAGCAGCTTGGGACTAGCGGGATTGGATAATGAGCAGTTCTTC
TRBD1 TRBJ1-2 few TRBV4-2 CASSQHSLTGQARVYGYTF TGTGCCAGCAGCCAACACTCTTTGACTGGACAGGCTCGTGTCTATGGCTACACCTTC
TRBD1 TRBJ2-2 once TRBV5-1 CASSLAVQGATGELFF TGCGCCAGCAGCTTGGCCGTTCAGGGGGCCACCGGGGAGCTGTTTTTT
NA TRBJ1-2 NA TRBV6-5 CASNPTGTSNYGYTF TGTGCCAGCAACCCTACAGGGACGAGTAACTATGGCTACACCTTC
NA TRBJ2-1 few TRBV30 CAWRTLQGNEQFF TGTGCCTGGAGAACTCTGCAGGGCAATGAGCAGTTCTTC
NA TRBJ2-1 once TRBV3-1/TRBV3-2 CASRASLLDEQFF TGTGCCAGCAGGGCTAGTCTATTGGATGAGCAGTTCTTC
NA TRBJ2-1 NA TRBV7-3 CASSSMSTRVDEQFF TGTGCCAGCAGCTCGATGTCGACTAGGGTAGATGAGCAGTTCTTC
TRBD1 TRBJ2-7 NA TRBV3-1/TRBV3-2 CASSQVGTGVYEQYF TGTGCCAGCAGCCAAGTTGGGACAGGGGTCTACGAGCAGTACTTC
NA TRBJ1-3 NA TRBV7-9 CASSPRTTGNTIYF TGTGCCAGCAGCCCACGGACTACTGGAAACACCATATATTTT
NA TRBJ2-7 NA TRBV19 CASSRVEGQGPYEQYF TGTGCCAGTAGTAGGGTTGAGGGACAAGGACCTTACGAGCAGTACTTC
TRBD2 TRBJ2-3 once TRBV5-1 CASSRGLAGARDTQYF TGCGCCAGCAGCCGGGGACTAGCGGGGGCCAGAGATACGCAGTATTTT
NA TRBJ2-3 NA TRBV5-4 CASSSRADTQYF TGTGCCAGCAGCTCCCGGGCAGATACGCAGTATTTT
NA TRBJ1-2 NA TRBV19 CASSVTNYGYTF TGTGCCAGTAGTGTCACTAACTATGGCTACACCTTC
NA TRBJ2-7 NA TRBV2 CASSTGREQYF TGTGCCAGCTCGACAGGGAGGGAGCAGTACTTC
TRBD1 TRBJ1-5 once TRBV12-3/TRBV12-4 CASSPGQHQPQHF TGTGCCAGCAGCCCGGGACAGCATCAGCCCCAGCATTTT
NA TRBJ1-5 NA TRBV20-1 CSAGGAPQHF TGCAGTGCCGGTGGGGCGCCCCAGCATTTT
NA TRBJ1-4 NA TRBV29-1 CSVVWLGGAFEKLFF TGCAGCGTTGTATGGTTGGGGGGGGCTTTTGAAAAACTGTTTTTT
TRBD1 TRBJ1-4 NA TRBV25-1 CASGRGEKLFF TGTGCCAGCGGCAGGGGGGAAAAACTGTTTTTT